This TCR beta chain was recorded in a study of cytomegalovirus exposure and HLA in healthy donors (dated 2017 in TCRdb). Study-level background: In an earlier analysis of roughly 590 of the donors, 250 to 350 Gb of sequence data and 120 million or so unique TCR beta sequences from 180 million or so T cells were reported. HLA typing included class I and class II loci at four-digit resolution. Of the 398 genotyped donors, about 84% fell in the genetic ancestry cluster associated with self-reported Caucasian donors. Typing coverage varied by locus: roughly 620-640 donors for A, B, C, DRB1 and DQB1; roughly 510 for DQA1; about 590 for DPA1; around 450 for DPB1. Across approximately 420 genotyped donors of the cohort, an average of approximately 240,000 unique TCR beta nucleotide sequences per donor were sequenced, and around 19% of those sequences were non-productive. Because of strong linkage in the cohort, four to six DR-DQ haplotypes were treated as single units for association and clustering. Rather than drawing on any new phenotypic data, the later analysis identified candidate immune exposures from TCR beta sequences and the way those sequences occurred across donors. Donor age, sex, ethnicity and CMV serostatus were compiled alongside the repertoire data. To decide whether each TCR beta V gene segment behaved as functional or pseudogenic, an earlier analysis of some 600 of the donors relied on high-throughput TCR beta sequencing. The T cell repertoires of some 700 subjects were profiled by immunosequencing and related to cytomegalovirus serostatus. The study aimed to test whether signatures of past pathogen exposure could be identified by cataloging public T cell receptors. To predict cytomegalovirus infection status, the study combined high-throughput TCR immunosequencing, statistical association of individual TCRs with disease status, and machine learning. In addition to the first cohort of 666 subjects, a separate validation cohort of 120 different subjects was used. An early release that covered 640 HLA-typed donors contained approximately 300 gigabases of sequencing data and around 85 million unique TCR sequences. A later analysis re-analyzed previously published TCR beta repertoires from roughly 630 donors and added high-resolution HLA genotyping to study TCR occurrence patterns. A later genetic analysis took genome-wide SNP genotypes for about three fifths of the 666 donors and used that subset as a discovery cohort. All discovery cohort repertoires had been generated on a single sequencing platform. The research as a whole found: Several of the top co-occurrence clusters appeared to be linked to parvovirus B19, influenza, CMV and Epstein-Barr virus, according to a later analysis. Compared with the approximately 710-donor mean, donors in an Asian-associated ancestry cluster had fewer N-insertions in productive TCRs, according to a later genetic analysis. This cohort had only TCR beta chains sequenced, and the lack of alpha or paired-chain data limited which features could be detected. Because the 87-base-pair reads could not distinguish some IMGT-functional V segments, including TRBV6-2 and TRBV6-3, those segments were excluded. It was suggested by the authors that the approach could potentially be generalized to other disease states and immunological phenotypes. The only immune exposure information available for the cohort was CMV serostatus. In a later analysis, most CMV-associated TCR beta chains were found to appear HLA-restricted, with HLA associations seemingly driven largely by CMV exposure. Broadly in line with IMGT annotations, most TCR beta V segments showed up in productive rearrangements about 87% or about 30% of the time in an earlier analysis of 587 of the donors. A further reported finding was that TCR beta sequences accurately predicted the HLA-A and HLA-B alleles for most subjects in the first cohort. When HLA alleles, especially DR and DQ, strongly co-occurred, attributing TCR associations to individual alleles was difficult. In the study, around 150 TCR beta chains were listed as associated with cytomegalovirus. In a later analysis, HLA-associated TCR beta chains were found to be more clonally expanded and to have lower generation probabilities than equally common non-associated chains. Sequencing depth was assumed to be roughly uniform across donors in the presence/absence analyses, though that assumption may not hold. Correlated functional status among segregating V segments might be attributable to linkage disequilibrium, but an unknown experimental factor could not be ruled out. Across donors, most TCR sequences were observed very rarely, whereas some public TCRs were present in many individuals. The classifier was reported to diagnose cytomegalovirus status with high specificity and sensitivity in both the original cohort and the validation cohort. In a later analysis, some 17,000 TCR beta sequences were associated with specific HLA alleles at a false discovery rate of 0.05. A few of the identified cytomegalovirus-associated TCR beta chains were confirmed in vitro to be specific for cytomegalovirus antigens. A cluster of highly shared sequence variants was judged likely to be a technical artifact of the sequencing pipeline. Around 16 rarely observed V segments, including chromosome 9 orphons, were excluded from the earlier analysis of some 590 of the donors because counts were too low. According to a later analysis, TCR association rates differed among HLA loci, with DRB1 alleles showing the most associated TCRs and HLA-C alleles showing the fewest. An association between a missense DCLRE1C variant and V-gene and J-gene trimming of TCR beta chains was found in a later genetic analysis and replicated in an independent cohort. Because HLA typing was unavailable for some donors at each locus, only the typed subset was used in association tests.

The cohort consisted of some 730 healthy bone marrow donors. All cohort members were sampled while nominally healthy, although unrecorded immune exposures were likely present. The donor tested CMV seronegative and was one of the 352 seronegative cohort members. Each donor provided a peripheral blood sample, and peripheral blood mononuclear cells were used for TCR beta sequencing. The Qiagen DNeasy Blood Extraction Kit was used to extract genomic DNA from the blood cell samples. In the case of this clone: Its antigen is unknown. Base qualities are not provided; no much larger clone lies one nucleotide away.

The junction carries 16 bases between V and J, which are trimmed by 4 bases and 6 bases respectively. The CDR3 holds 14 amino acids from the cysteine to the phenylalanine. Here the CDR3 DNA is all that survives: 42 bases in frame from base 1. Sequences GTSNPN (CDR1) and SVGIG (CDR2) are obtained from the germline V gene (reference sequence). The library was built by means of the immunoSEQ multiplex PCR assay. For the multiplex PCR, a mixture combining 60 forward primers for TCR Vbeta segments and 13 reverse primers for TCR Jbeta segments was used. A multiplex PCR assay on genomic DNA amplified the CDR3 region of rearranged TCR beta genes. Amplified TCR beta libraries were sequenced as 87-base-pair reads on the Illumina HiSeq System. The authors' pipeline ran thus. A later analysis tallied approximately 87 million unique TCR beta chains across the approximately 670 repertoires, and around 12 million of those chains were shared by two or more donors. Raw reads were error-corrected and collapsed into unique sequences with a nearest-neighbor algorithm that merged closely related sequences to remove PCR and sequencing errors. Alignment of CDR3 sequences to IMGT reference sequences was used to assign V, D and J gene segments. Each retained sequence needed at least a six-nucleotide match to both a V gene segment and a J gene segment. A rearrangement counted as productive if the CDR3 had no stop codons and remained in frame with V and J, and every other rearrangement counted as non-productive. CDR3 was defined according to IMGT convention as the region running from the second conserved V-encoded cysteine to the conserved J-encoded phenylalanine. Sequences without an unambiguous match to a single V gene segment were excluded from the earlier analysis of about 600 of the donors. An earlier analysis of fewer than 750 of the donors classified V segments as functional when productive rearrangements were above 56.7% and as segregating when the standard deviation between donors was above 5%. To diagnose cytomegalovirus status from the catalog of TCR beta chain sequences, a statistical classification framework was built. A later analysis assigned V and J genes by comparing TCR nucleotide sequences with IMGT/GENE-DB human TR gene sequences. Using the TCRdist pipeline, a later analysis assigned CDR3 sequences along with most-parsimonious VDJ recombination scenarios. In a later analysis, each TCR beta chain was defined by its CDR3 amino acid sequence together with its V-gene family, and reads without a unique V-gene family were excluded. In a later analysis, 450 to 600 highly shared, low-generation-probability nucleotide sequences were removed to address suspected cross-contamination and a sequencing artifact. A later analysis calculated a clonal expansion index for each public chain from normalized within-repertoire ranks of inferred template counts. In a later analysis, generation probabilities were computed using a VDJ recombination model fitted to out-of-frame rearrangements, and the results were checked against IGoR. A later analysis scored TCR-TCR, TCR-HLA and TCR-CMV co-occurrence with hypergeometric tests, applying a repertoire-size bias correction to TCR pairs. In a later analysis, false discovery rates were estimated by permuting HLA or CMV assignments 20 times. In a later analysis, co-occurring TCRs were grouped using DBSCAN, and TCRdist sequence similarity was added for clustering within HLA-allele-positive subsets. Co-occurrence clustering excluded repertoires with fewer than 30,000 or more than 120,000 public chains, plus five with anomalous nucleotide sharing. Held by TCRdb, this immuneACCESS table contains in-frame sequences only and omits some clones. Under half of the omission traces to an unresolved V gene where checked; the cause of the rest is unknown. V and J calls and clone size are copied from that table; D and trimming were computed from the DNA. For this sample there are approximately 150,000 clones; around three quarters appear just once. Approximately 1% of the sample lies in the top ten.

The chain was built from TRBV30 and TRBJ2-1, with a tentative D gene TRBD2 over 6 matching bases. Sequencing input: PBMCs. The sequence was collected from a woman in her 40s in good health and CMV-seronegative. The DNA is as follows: TGTGCCTGGAAACCCGGGATTAGCGGCAATGAGCAGTTCTTC. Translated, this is CAWKPGISGNEQFF.